This T cell receptor (beta chain) was identified during a study of cytomegalovirus exposure and HLA in healthy donors. The overall study: According to later analysis, the same platform produced the roughly 120 validation and over 600 first-cohort repertoires. Study results and limitations: The study labeled 150 to 200 TCR beta chains cytomegalovirus-associated.

The CDR3 totals 13 residues. V was pared by 3 bases and J by 0 bases, with 2 bases between. Germline loops: CDR1 SGHTA, CDR2 FQGNSA. A 120-subject validation cohort, separate from the approximately 670-subject first cohort, supplied the donors. About this clone: Its cognate antigen is unknown.

The assay was immunoSEQ multiplex PCR, and TCRdb's table has in-frame clones only and misses some. In the table there are 60,000 to 75,000 clones, approximately 95% of which are singletons. The J gene is TRBJ2-2, the V gene TRBV7-2; D remains ambiguous. The source of this sequence is a woman aged 18-35 years in good health and CMV-seropositive. The material sequenced was PBMCs. Here the CDR3 reads CASSFSNTGELFF. CDR3 coding DNA: TGTGCCAGCAGCTTCTCGAACACCGGGGAGCTGTTTTTT. The full variable domain, in which reference TRBV7-2 and TRBJ2-2 provide the parts outside the CDR3, is GAGVSQSPSNKVTEKGKDVELRCDPISGHTALYWYRQSLGQGLEFLIYFQGNSAPDKSGLPSDRFSAERTGGSVSTLTIQRTQQEDSAVYLCASSFSNTGELFFGEGSRLTVL.